The source of this T cell receptor beta chain is a study of identifying expanded T cells in peripheral blood. Study conclusions and caveats: Technical replicates showed approximately 1.2 changed clones; two weeks roughly 16; four weeks 19.

Regarding this clone: The antigen is unknown.

Generated by immunoSEQ multiplex PCR, the TCRdb table keeps only in-frame clones and is missing some. Among more than 95,000 clones listed, approximately 84% were seen once. Collection occurred without any documented infections or immune events in donors. Per the germline V gene, CDR1 is SGDLS and CDR2 is YYNGEE. The CDR3 extends over 15 amino acids. Trimming at V came to 3 bases and at J to 4 bases, leaving 8 bases not matched to a gene. The receptor's source is a person between 18 and 75 years old in good health. Sample: blood. The chain couples TRBV9 to TRBJ2-3; 7 positions match TRBD1. The CDR3 nucleotides are TGTGCCAGCAGCGGGTTCCAAGGGGGCTCAGATACGCAGTATTTT. Amino acids: CASSGFQGGSDTQYF.